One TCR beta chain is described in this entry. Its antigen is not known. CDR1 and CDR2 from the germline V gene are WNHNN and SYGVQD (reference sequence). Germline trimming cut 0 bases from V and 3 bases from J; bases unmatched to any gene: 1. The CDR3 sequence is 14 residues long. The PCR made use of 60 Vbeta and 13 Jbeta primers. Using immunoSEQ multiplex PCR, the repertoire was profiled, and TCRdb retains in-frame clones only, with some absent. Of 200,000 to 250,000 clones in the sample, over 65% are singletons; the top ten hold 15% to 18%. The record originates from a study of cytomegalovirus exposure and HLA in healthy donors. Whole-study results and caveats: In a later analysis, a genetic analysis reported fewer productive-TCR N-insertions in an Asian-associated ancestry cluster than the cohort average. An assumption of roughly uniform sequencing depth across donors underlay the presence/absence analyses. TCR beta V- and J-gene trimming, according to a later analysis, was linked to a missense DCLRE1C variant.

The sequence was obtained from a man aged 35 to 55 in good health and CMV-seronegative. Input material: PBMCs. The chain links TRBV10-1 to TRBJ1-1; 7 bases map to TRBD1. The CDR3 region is CASSESQGDTEAFF. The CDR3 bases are TGCGCCAGCAGTGAGTCGCAGGGGGACACTGAAGCTTTCTTT.